The 29 T cell receptor beta chains in this list originate from one sample, sequenced in a study of blood T cells in healthy people across ages. A second roughly 6 to 11 cycle PCR used barcoded and J-beta primers. MiXCR, run by TCRdb on the 5' RACE reads, gives a single entry per CDR3 protein. The table lists 650,000 to 800,000 distinct CDR3 sequences, around 45% of them singletons. The sample consisted of blood. The receptors derive from a man aged 55 to 70 in good health.

The CDR3 protein is CASSQDALYGYTF. The CDR3 DNA reads TGCGCCAGCAGCCAAGATGCCCTCTATGGCTACACCTTC. J is TRBJ1-2 and V is TRBV4-1; D is unresolved. CDR3 size: 13 residues. V lost 0 bases and J lost 4, with 6 bases in between. CDR1 is MGHRA and CDR2 is YSYEKL in the germline V gene.

On this clonotype itself: The junction does not match germline at one end; this may be a read error. The J gene is TRBJ2-1, the V gene TRBV5-1, with D possibly matching TRBD2 (6 bases). The CDR3 is 14 amino acids. CDR1 is SGHRS and CDR2 is YFSETQ in the germline V gene. DNA of the CDR3: TGCGCCAGCAGCTACTCCGGGACTTACAATAAGCAGTTCTTC. Its protein product is CASSYSGTYNKQFF.

V usage is TRBV4-3 and J usage is TRBJ2-3; a weak D match, TRBD1 (5 bases). Deletions cut 0 bases from V and 3 bases from J, with 10 bases between. CDR3 length: 15 amino acids. In germline, CDR1 is LGHNA, CDR2 YSLEER. DNA for the CDR3: TGCGCCAGCAGCCAAGACAGGGCAAGGACAGATACGCAGTATTTT. Translation: CASSQDRARTDTQYF.

This clonotype was counted many times. This chain uses TRBV21-1 with TRBJ2-7; the D call TRBD1 from the table was never checked on the DNA. TRBV21-1 constitutes a pseudogene. This CDR3 is built from 14 residues. CDR3 residues: CASSKSPGYYEQYF. CDR3 sequence (DNA): TGTGCCAGCAGCAAATCTCCGGGATATTACGAGCAGTACTTC.

As concerns this clonotype: Relative to the germline gene, one junction end is altered; a read error may explain this. CDR3 nucleotides: TGTACCAGCAGCTCGACGTATAGCACAGATACGCAGTATTTT. Protein sequence: CTSSSTYSTDTQYF. The rearrangement links TRBV13 to TRBJ2-3; D unresolved. The V gene's germline CDR1 is PRHDT and CDR2 FYEKMQ (reference sequence). The CDR3 runs to 14 residues.

This chain connects TRBV2 to TRBJ2-5; 9 nucleotides line up with TRBD2. The CDR3 spans 16 residues. J was trimmed by 5 bases and V by 2 bases; bases with no gene match: 9. Germline V gene data show CDR1 as SNHLY and CDR2 as FYNNEI. As DNA, the CDR3 is TGTGCCAGCAGTGAACGTACTAGCGGGTCGAGGGAGACCCAGTACTTC. Its protein is CASSERTSGSRETQYF.

The chain carries TRBV20-1 and TRBJ2-7; the D gene could be TRBD1 or TRBD2 (5 bases each). From germline, CDR1 is DFQATT and CDR2 SNEGSKA (reference sequence). V lost 6 bases to trimming and J lost 5 bases, with 11 bases between them. The CDR3 is 11 residues long. CDR3 in DNA: TGCAGTGCGGGGGAAGATAACGAGCAGTACTTC. This gives the protein CSAGEDNEQYF.

The chain has TRBV4-3 and TRBJ2-3; TRBD2 matches at 10 bases. The germline CDR1 and CDR2 sequences are LGHNA and YSLEER. The length of the CDR3 is 17 residues. V lost 3 bases and J lost 4; bases outside the gene matches: 10. CDR3 nucleotides: TGCGCCAGCAGCCAGGAGCGGGGGGGCGGTGCGGCAGATACGCAGTATTTT. This encodes CASSQERGGGAADTQYF.

The gene calls are TRBV4-3 and TRBJ1-4, with D possibly TRBD1 on 6 matching bases. V lost 4 bases and J 7 bases, leaving 19 bases between the germline ends. The CDR3 consists of 16 residues. Germline CDR1 is LGHNA and CDR2 is YSLEER. The CDR3 is CASSPDQTGRGEKLFF. The CDR3 nucleotides read TGCGCCAGCAGCCCCGACCAAACAGGGAGGGGTGAAAAACTGTTTTTT.

This clonotype has a count of ten or more. The chain links TRBV5-1 to TRBJ2-5, with D possibly being TRBD2 (6 bases). V was trimmed by 0 bases and J by 5 bases, leaving 11 bases between them. Germline assignment: CDR1 SGHRS and CDR2 YFSETQ. The CDR3 runs 14 residues. The CDR3 DNA is TGCGCCAGCAGCTTGGCCGGAGGGTACGAGACCCAGTACTTC. Protein sequence: CASSLAGGYETQYF. Full variable domain (rest looked up from reference TRBV5-1 and TRBJ2-5): KAGVTQTPRYLIKTRGQQVTLSCSPISGHRSVSWYQQTPGQGLQFLFEYFSETQRNKGNFPGRFSGRQFSNSRSEMNVSTLELGDSALYLCASSLAGGYETQYFGPGTRLLVL.

This clonotype turned up a few times. V usage is TRBV5-1 and J usage is TRBJ2-1; D is possibly TRBD1 (7 bases). Trimming took 6 bases from V and 4 from J, leaving 14 bases between them. The CDR3 is made up of 14 amino acids. Germline V lookup: CDR1 SGHRS, CDR2 YFSETQ. This chain's CDR3 is CASNGRGTYNEQFF. The CDR3, as DNA: TGCGCCAGCAACGGCAGGGGGACTTACAATGAGCAGTTCTTC. Combining the CDR3 with reference TRBV5-1 and TRBJ2-1 gives the whole variable domain KAGVTQTPRYLIKTRGQQVTLSCSPISGHRSVSWYQQTPGQGLQFLFEYFSETQRNKGNFPGRFSGRQFSNSRSEMNVSTLELGDSALYLCASNGRGTYNEQFFGPGTRLTVL.

Note on this clonotype: This may come from a read error, since a much larger clone is one base off. The J gene is TRBJ2-7, the V gene TRBV5-1, with D unresolved. CDR1 is SGHRS and CDR2 is YFSETQ in the germline V gene. This CDR3 contains 18 residues. Here the CDR3 reads CASSLESAALSYSYEQNF. DNA for the CDR3: TGCGCCAGCAGCTTGGAGAGCGCAGCGTTGTCCTACTCCTACGAGCAGAACTTC.

This sequence joins TRBV6-5 and TRBJ1-6; D is unclear. In germline, CDR1 is MNHEY, CDR2 SVGAGI. The CDR3 has 18 amino acids. V was trimmed by 0 bases and J by 2 bases, leaving 14 bases between them. CDR3 in DNA: TGTGCCAGCAGTTACTCCGGACCCCGGGGAGCCTATAATTCACCCCTCCACTTT. Translation: CASSYSGPRGAYNSPLHF.

This clonotype was observed a handful of times. V and J are TRBV7-9 and TRBJ2-7; D is undetermined. The ends were cut back, 5 bases at V and 0 bases at J, with 8 bases in the middle. Per the germline V gene, CDR1 is SEHNR and CDR2 is FQNEAQ (reference sequence). The CDR3 has 13 residues. The CDR3 protein is CASSMGISYEQYF. The CDR3 bases are TGTGCCAGCAGCATGGGGATCTCCTACGAGCAGTACTTC.

V gene TRBV11-2 combines with J gene TRBJ1-5, with D unclear. V lost 5 bases and J 4 bases, leaving 15 bases between the germline ends. The V gene's germline CDR1 is SGHAT and CDR2 FQNNGV. The CDR3 runs to 15 residues. The chain's CDR3 is CASSEHPGSNQPQHF. The CDR3 coding sequence is TGTGCCAGCAGCGAACATCCGGGATCTAATCAGCCCCAGCATTTT.

The sample holds a few counts of this clonotype. The chain employs TRBV9 and TRBJ2-7; the match to TRBD1 covers 8 bases. The ends lost 2 bases at V and 6 bases at J; junction bases unmatched: 10. Germline assignment: CDR1 SGDLS and CDR2 YYNGEE. This CDR3 comprises 15 residues. CDR3 loop: CASSVGGQGRSEQYF. The CDR3 region has the DNA TGTGCCAGCAGCGTTGGTGGACAGGGTCGGTCCGAGCAGTACTTC.

The table lists this clonotype with a few counts. This chain joins TRBV5-1 and TRBJ2-5; tentatively, D is TRBD1 (7 bases). The CDR3 is 16 amino acids. Germline-derived CDR1 and CDR2 are SGHRS and YFSETQ. Deletions cut 5 bases from V and 0 bases from J, with 17 bases between. As DNA, the CDR3 is TGCGCCAGCAGTACCCGCGGGACAGCGTACCAAGAGACCCAGTACTTC. Translated, it gives CASSTRGTAYQETQYF.

The rearrangement joins TRBV10-3 to TRBJ2-7; D might be TRBD2 (6 bases). This CDR3 has 16 amino acids. V was cut by 0 bases and J by 3 bases, with 15 bases left in between. Per the germline V gene, CDR1 is ENHRY and CDR2 is SYGVKD. CDR3 amino acids: CAISESGEVGIYEQYF. The CDR3 bases are TGTGCCATCAGTGAGTCGGGGGAGGTAGGAATCTACGAGCAGTACTTC.

This clonotype was counted only a few times. V is TRBV6-2 or TRBV6-3 and J is TRBJ2-7; D is uncertain. Germline V gene data show CDR1 as MNHEY and CDR2 as SVGEGT. CDR3 size: 12 residues. Trimming stripped 7 bases from V and 2 bases from J, with 9 bases between. The CDR3 DNA follows: TGTGCCAGCACCAGCAACCCCTACGAGCAGTACTTC. The encoded protein is CASTSNPYEQYF.

The chain is built from TRBV21-1 and TRBJ2-7; the table's D gene call, TRBD2, was not cross checked with the DNA. TRBV21-1 is shown as a pseudogene. The CDR3 runs to 18 residues. The DNA for the CDR3 is TGTGCCAGCAGCAAAGTTCCTCGGGGAGGATCCTCCGAATACGAGCAGTACTTC. It translates to CASSKVPRGGSSEYEQYF.

As regards this clonotype: At one boundary the junction diverges from the germline segment, which might be a read error. The chain couples TRBV10-3 to TRBJ2-5; 9 bases line up with TRBD1. The length of the CDR3 is 15 residues. Germline CDR1 and CDR2: ENHRY and SYGVKD. Here the CDR3 DNA reads TGTACCATCAGCGACGGACAGGGGTACCAAGAGACCCAGTACTTC. This sequence encodes CTISDGQGYQETQYF.

This clonotype occurred a few times. The J gene is TRBJ2-1, the V gene TRBV7-3; either TRBD1 or TRBD2 may supply D (6 bases each). The germline V gene encodes CDR1 SGHTA and CDR2 FQGTGA. V was shortened by 1 base and J by 4 bases, with 11 bases between the two germline ends. There are 15 residues in the CDR3. The CDR3 loop is CASSLIGGQYNEQFF. Here the CDR3 DNA reads TGTGCCAGCAGCTTAATAGGGGGGCAGTACAATGAGCAGTTCTTC.

This clonotype was observed a single time. The V gene is TRBV2, the J gene TRBJ2-1; 7 bases agree with TRBD2. Germline V gives CDR1 SNHLY, CDR2 FYNNEI. The CDR3 covers 15 residues. V lost 1 base, J lost 8 bases, and 8 bases stayed unmatched. The CDR3 bases are TGTGCCAGCAGTGAAGACAGGACTAGAAGCTATGAGCAGTTCTTC. It yields the protein CASSEDRTRSYEQFF.

This chain joins TRBV5-5 and TRBJ1-5; D is unresolved. This CDR3 region has 15 residues. Germline CDR1 and CDR2: SGHKS and YYEKEE (reference sequence). Trimming removed 0 bases at V and 0 bases at J, with 7 bases between. CDR3 in amino acids: CASSLEGDSNQPQHF. CDR3 sequence (DNA): TGTGCCAGCAGCTTGGAAGGTGATAGCAATCAGCCCCAGCATTTT.

The chain employs TRBV6-2 or TRBV6-3 and TRBJ1-5; 10 positions agree with TRBD1. This CDR3 is built from 16 residues. V gave up 6 bases and J gave up 0 bases; unmatched junction bases: 5. Germline lookup yields CDR1 MNHEY and CDR2 SVGEGT. The CDR3 loop reads CASSSGTGASNQPQHF. CDR3 DNA: TGTGCCAGCAGCTCCGGGACAGGGGCTAGCAATCAGCCCCAGCATTTT.

This clonotype was detected only a few times. The genes are TRBV6-5 and TRBJ1-2, with D hard to call. The ends were cut back, 0 bases at V and 6 bases at J, with 8 bases in the middle. The CDR3 consists of 13 residues. Germline-derived CDR1 and CDR2 are MNHEY and SVGAGI. CDR3 bases: TGTGCCAGCAGTTACTCGACTGGGGATGGCTACACCTTC. This sequence encodes CASSYSTGDGYTF.

Details on this clonotype: At one end the junction does not follow the germline gene, possibly because of a read error. This chain links TRBV30 with TRBJ2-7; possibly TRBD1 or TRBD2 for D (6 bases each). The J call may be in error: the DNA end matches TRBJ2-5 better. The germline gives CDR1 GTSNPN, CDR2 SVGIG (reference sequence). The CDR3 spans 14 residues. The CDR3 here is CVWSGVSGAKTQYF. The CDR3 nucleotides read TGTGTCTGGAGTGGGGTATCGGGGGCGAAGACCCAGTACTTC.

This clonotype was observed a single time. The chain is built from TRBV5-1 and TRBJ2-1; 13 bases align to TRBD2. The CDR3 totals 16 residues. Trimming removed 4 bases from V and 8 bases from J; junction bases left unmatched: 9. The germline CDR1 and CDR2 sequences are SGHRS and YFSETQ. The CDR3 sequence is CASSVQLAGGPDEQFF. CDR3 DNA sequence: TGCGCCAGCAGCGTTCAACTAGCGGGGGGGCCTGATGAGCAGTTCTTC.

The CDR3 sequence is CSARRLAYNEQFF. Written as DNA, the CDR3 is TGCAGTGCCCGCAGGCTGGCGTACAATGAGCAGTTCTTC. The rearrangement joins TRBV20-1 to TRBJ2-1; no definite D call. The CDR3 has 13 residues. The ends were cut back, 6 bases at V and 4 bases at J, with 13 bases in the middle. Germline assignment: CDR1 DFQATT and CDR2 SNEGSKA (reference sequence).